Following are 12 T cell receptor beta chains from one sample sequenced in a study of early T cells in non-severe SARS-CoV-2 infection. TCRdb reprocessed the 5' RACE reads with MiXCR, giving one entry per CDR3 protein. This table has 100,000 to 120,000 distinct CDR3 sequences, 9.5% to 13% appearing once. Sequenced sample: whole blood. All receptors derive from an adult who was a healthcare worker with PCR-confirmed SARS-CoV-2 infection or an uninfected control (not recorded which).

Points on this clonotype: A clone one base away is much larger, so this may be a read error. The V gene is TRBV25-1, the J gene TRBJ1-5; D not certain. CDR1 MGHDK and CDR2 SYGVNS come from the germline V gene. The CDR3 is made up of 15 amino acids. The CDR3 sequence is CASSEEGWANQPPHF. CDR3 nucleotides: TGTGCCAGCAGTGAAGAGGGTTGGGCCAATCAGCCCCCGCATTTT.

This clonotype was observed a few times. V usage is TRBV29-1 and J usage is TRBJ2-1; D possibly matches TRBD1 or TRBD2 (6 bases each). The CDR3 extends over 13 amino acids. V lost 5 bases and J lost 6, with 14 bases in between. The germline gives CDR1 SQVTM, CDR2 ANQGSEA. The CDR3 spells CSVTGGPVNEQFF. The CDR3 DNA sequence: TGCAGCGTTACCGGGGGCCCTGTCAATGAGCAGTTCTTC.

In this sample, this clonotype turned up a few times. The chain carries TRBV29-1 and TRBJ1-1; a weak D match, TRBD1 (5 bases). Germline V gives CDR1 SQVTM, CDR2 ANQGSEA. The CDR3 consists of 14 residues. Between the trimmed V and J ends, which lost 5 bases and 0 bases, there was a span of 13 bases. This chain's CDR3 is CSVSGRGMNTEAFF. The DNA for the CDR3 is TGCAGCGTTTCAGGGAGGGGTATGAACACTGAAGCTTTCTTT.

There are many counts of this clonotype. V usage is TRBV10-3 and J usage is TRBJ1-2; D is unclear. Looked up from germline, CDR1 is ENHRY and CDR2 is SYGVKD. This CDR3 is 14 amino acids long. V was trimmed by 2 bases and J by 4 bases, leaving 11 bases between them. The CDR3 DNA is TGTGCCATCAGTGAGGATCGGCAGGTCTATGGCTACACCTTC. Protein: CAISEDRQVYGYTF.

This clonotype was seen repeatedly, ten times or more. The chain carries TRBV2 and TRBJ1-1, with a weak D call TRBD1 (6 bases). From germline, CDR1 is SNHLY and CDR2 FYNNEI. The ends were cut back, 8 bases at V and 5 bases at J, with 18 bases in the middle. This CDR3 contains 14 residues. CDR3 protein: CASRKTGSGTEAFF. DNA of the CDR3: TGTGCCAGCCGGAAGACAGGTTCGGGGACTGAAGCTTTCTTT.

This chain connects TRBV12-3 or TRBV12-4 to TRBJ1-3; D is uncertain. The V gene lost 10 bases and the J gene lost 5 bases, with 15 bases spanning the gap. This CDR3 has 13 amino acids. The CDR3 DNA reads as TGTGCCATCGAAGAGGACCGCAGAAACACCATATATTTT. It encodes CAIEEDRRNTIYF.

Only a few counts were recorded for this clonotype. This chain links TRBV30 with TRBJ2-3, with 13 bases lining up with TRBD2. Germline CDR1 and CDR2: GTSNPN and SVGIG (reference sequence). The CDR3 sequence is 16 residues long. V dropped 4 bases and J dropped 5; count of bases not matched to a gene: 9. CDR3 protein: CAWTGLAGSPGDTQYF. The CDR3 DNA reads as TGTGCCTGGACGGGACTAGCGGGATCCCCCGGAGATACGCAGTATTTT.

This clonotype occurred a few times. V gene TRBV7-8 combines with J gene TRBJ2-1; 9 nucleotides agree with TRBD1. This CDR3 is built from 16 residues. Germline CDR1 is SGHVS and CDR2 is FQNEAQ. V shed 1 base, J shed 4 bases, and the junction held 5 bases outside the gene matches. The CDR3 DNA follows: TGTGCCAGCAGCTTAGGCTTGACAGGGGGGTACAATGAGCAGTTCTTC. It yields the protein CASSLGLTGGYNEQFF. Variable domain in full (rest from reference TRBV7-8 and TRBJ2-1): GAGVSQSPRYKVAKRGQDVALRCDPISGHVSLFWYQQALGQGPEFLTYFQNEAQLDKSGLPSDRFFAERPEGSVSTLKIQRTQQEDSAVYLCASSLGLTGGYNEQFFGPGTRLTVL.

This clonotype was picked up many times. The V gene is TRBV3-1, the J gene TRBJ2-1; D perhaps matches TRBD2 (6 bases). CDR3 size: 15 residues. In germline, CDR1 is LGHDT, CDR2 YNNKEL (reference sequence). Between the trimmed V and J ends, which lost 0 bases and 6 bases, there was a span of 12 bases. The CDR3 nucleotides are TGTGCCAGCAGCCAAGATTGGCGGGACGGCAATGAGCAGTTCTTC. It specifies CASSQDWRDGNEQFF.

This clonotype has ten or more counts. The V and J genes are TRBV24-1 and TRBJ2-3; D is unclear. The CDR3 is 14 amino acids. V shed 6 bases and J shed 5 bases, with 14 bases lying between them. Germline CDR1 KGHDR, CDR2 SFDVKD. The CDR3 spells CATSRGPAVDTQYF. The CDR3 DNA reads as TGTGCCACCAGTCGTGGTCCGGCGGTAGATACGCAGTATTTT.

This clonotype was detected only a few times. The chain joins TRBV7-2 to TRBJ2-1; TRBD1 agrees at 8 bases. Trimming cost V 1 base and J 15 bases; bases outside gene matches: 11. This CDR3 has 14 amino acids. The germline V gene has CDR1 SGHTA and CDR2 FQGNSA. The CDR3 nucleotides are TGTGCCAGCAGCTTAGGTCCGACAGGGGAAAATCCGTTCTTC. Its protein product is CASSLGPTGENPFF.

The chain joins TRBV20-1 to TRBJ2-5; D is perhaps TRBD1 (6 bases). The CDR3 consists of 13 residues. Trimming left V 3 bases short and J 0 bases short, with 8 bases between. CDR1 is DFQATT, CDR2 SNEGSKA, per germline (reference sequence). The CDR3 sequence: CSARDRDQETQYF. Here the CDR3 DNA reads TGCAGTGCTAGGGACAGAGACCAAGAGACCCAGTACTTC.